The present T cell receptor beta chain was sequenced within a study of shared clonotypes between healthy human individuals. Study-level information: A couple of women and a few men aged 18 to 49 made up the donors.

In regard to this clone: A much larger clone differs from this one at a single base, so this may be a read error. Other DNA sequences in the sample encode the same CDR3.

Produced via immunoSEQ multiplex PCR; TCRdb's table is partial and in-frame only. This table has about 480,000 clones, 79% appearing once. Genomic DNA, for the unsorted samples, came from tens of millions of PBMCs. The germline V gene encodes CDR1 SGHAT and CDR2 FQNNGV. The CDR3 totals 13 residues. The ends were cut back, 1 base at V and 5 bases at J, with 5 bases in the middle. The rearrangement uses TRBV11-2 and TRBJ2-2; D not resolved. This sequence was found in a woman in her 40s in good health. Some clones in this sample may be carry-over from other donors' samples. The sample comprised PBMCs. The CDR3 nucleotides are TGTGCCAGCAGCTTAGGGGTTACCGGGGAGCTGTTTTTT. Translation gives CASSLGVTGELFF.